The T cell receptor (beta chain) under discussion was sequenced for a study of monozygotic twins with inflammatory bowel disease. TCRdb re-called the 5' RACE reads; every CDR3 protein appears as one record, without DNA. Recorded for this sample: 400,000 to 500,000 distinct CDR3 sequences. The CDR3 loop spans 13 amino acids. Sequencing was done on a sample of blood. The chain couples TRBV12-3 or TRBV12-4 to TRBJ2-7; lacking DNA, the TRBD2 call made by TCRdb goes unchecked. The sequence was obtained from a human donor with ulcerative colitis or Crohn's disease, or a healthy co-twin of an affected twin (not recorded which). The CDR3 reads CASSPAGGYEQYF.